This T cell receptor (beta chain) was obtained from a study of CD8 T cells in Susac syndrome. Both CD4+ and CD8+ T cells were negatively isolated, and TEMRA cells underwent FACS enrichment. The length of the CDR3 is 14 residues. Germline lookup yields CDR1 SNHLY and CDR2 FYNNEI. V was shortened by 6 bases and J by 0 bases, with 9 bases between the two germline ends. Reverse transcription of about 0.5 to 1 ug RNA was performed with random hexamers. Each CDR3 protein gets one entry after TCRdb re-called the immunoSEQ multiplex PCR reads with MiXCR. Of about 280,000 distinct CDR3 sequences in the sample, approximately 84% were seen once.

The clonotype comes from a human donor with multiple sclerosis. The sequenced sample was CD8+ T cells from PBMCs. V gene TRBV2 combines with J gene TRBJ1-5; D remains unclear. CDR3 in amino acids: CASRGHYSNQPQHF. The CDR3 nucleotides read TGTGCCAGCAGGGGCCATTATAGCAATCAGCCCCAGCATTTT.